This entry features one T cell receptor (beta chain) sequence. The RNA, about 0.5 to 1 ug, was put through reverse transcription using random hexamers. TCRdb independently ran MiXCR on the immunoSEQ multiplex PCR reads; one entry per CDR3 protein. The sample yields about 170,000 distinct CDR3 sequences, 90% to 96% seen once. The CDR3 loop spans 17 amino acids. V lost 6 bases, J lost 6 bases, and 24 bases lay in between. CDR1 is MNHEY and CDR2 is SVGAGI in the germline V gene. These data are taken from a study of CD8 T cells in Susac syndrome. Sequenced input: CD4+ T cells from PBMCs. The chain has TRBV6-5 and TRBJ1-3; D may be TRBD1 (5 bases). This sequence was found in a human donor with Susac syndrome. The CDR3 nucleotides are TGTGCCAGCAGATATTCCACAGGTCCATCGTACGTAAACACCATATATTTT. Translated: CASRYSTGPSYVNTIYF.